This is a list of T cell receptor beta chains from one sample in a study of shared clonotypes between healthy human individuals. The data were produced by immunoSEQ multiplex PCR, yet TCRdb's version contains in-frame clones alone and is incomplete. This table has some 1.5 million clones, roughly 96% appearing once. Sequences were obtained from naive CD4+ T cells sorted from blood. These receptors all come from a man younger than 40 in good health. Each CDR3 is given with its conserved first and last residue. The D gene is left open where the match is weak.

>TRBV28|.|TRBJ2-1
CASSLRQSYNEQFF
TGTGCCAGCAGTTTACGGCAGTCCTACAATGAGCAGTTCTTC
>TRBV4-1|.|TRBJ2-3
CASSQDGMGTDTQYF
TGCGCCAGCAGCCAAGATGGTATGGGAACAGATACGCAGTATTTT
>TRBV7-8|TRBD2|TRBJ2-1
CASSPEGAGGFWQFF
TGTGCCAGCAGCCCAGAAGGGGCGGGAGGATTTTGGCAGTTCTTC
>TRBV7-9|.|TRBJ2-1
CASSPGGGQWARSYNEQFF
TGTGCCAGCAGCCCAGGGGGGGGCCAGTGGGCGAGGTCCTACAATGAGCAGTTCTTC
>TRBV11-2|.|TRBJ2-5
CASSLLLMYGGETQYF
TGTGCCAGCAGCTTATTACTTATGTACGGCGGGGAGACCCAGTACTTC
>TRBV9|.|TRBJ2-2
CASSAVGILSGELFF
TGTGCCAGCAGCGCTGTGGGCATCCTATCCGGGGAGCTGTTTTTT
>TRBV5-1|TRBD1|TRBJ2-5
CASSLGTGLRQETQYF
TGCGCCAGCAGCTTGGGGACAGGGTTGAGACAAGAGACCCAGTACTTC
>TRBV27|TRBD1|TRBJ1-5
CASTRTGGGPQHF
TGTGCCAGCACTCGGACAGGTGGGGGGCCCCAGCATTTT
>TRBV9|.|TRBJ2-3
CASSVARGGTDTQYF
TGTGCCAGCAGCGTAGCTCGAGGCGGCACAGATACGCAGTATTTT
>TRBV5-5|TRBD1|TRBJ1-5
CASSGDRELRQPQHF
TGTGCCAGCAGCGGGGACAGGGAGTTGCGTCAGCCCCAGCATTTT